The T cell receptor beta chain under discussion was sequenced for a study of blood T cell repertoires in COVID-19. Study in general: From T cells, B-cell-depleted T cells, or PBMCs came the material, which was cDNA or gDNA.

The table came from immunoSEQ multiplex PCR; TCRdb's copy has only in-frame clones and leaves some out. The table records 300,000 or so clones, roughly 85% of them present only once. The source material was PBMCs or T cells enriched from blood (not recorded which). This TCR was recovered from a woman between 35 and 50 years old with acute COVID-19.

The CDR3 nucleotides are TGTGCCAGCAGCTTTGCAGGTAGCAATCAGCCCCAGCATTTT. The encoded protein is CASSFAGSNQPQHF. The chain joins TRBV7-9 to TRBJ1-5, with no clear D. The germline V gene has CDR1 SEHNR and CDR2 FQNEAQ (reference sequence). This CDR3 has 14 residues. V lost 3 bases to trimming and J lost 0 bases, with 6 bases between them.